This TCR beta chain was sequenced during a study of blood T cell repertoires in COVID-19. This CDR3 contains 13 residues. V lost 3 bases, J lost 2 bases, and 5 bases lay in between. In this sample, this clone turned up once. Other DNA sequences in the sample encode the same CDR3. Using immunoSEQ multiplex PCR, the repertoire was profiled, and TCRdb retains in-frame clones only, with some absent. The profile covers about 290,000 clones, with over 85% appearing a single time and roughly 11% taken by the ten largest. The sample was peripheral blood. The V gene is TRBV12-3 or TRBV12-4, the J gene TRBJ1-5; no firm D call. The sequence came from a woman in her twenties or thirties with COVID-19, enrolled during active disease. The CDR3: CASSFSGNQPQHF. For the CDR3, the DNA is TGTGCCAGCAGTTTTTCTGGCAATCAGCCCCAGCATTTT.